This TCR beta chain was identified in a study of technical replicates of blood from a handful of donors. Deletions cut 0 bases from V and 9 bases from J, with 21 bases between. Germline assignment: CDR1 ENHRY and CDR2 SYGVKD. This CDR3 has 17 residues. Assay used: immunoSEQ multiplex PCR; TCRdb lists only in-frame clones, some missing. Of about 68,000 clones listed, around 97% were seen once; the top ten hold roughly 0.25%. This chain uses TRBV10-3 with TRBJ2-1; D possibly corresponds to TRBD2 (6 bases). The specimen sequenced was T cells isolated from PBMCs. The sequence came from a human donor in good health. CDR3 nucleotide sequence: TGTGCCATCAGTGAGTCCCCGGTGACTAGAGGATCTGGTGAGCAGTTCTTC. This encodes CAISESPVTRGSGEQFF.